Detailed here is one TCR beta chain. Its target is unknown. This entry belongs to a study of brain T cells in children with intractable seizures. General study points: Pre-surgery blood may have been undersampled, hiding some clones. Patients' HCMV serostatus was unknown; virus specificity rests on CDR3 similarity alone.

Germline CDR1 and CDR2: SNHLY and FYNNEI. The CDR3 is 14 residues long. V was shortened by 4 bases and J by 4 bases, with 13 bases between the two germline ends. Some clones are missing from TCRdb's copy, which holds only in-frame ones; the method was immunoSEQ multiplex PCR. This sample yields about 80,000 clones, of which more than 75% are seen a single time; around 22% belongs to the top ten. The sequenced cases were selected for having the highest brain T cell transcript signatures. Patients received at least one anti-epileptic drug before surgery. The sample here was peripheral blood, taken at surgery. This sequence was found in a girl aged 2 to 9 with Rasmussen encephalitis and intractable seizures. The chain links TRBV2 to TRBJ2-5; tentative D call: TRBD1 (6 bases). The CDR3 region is CASSGTALRETQYF. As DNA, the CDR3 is TGTGCCAGCAGTGGGACAGCCCTTCGAGAGACCCAGTACTTC.